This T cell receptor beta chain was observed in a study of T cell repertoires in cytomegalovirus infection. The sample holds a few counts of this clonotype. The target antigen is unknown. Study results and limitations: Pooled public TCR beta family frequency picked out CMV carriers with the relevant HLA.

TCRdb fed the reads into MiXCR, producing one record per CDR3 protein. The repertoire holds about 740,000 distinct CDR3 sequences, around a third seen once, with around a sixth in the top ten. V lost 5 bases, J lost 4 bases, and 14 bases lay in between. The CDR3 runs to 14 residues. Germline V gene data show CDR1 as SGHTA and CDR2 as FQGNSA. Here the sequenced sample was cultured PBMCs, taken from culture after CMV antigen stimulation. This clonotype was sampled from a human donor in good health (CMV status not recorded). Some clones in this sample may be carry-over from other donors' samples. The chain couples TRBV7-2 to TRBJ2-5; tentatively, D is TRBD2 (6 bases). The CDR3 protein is CASSPAGGLETQYF. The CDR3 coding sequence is TGTGCCAGCAGCCCCGCCGGAGGGTTAGAGACCCAGTACTTC.